The 10 T cell receptor beta chains given below trace back to one sample, sequenced in a study of T cells after yellow fever vaccination. Each CDR3 protein is one row after TCRdb ran MiXCR on the 5' RACE reads. Seen here are more than 450,000 distinct CDR3 sequences, 21% observed once, and the top ten hold roughly a sixth. The sequencing here drew on PBMCs, taken about 21 days after the first yellow fever vaccination. The receptors originated from a man aged 18 to 35 who received the YFV17D yellow fever vaccine.

This clonotype showed up just a few times. The chain recombines TRBV5-1 with TRBJ2-2, with 8 positions matching TRBD1. The CDR3 length is 14 residues. V was pared by 0 bases and J by 7 bases, with 2 bases of the junction left unmatched. Germline V gene data show CDR1 as SGHRS and CDR2 as YFSETQ. CDR3 sequence reads: CASSLGQGIGELFF. The CDR3 nucleotides read TGCGCCAGCAGCTTGGGACAGGGGATCGGGGAGCTGTTTTTT.

This clonotype came up a few times. The chain has TRBV29-1 and TRBJ2-1; TRBD1 is a possible D gene (6 bases). Deletions cut 4 bases from V and 3 bases from J, with 13 bases between. The germline V gene encodes CDR1 SQVTM and CDR2 ANQGSEA. This CDR3 spans 14 amino acids. CDR3 in amino acids: CSVVKTGLYNEQFF. The CDR3 DNA sequence: TGCAGCGTTGTTAAGACAGGCCTCTACAATGAGCAGTTCTTC.

This clonotype was picked up many times. The rearrangement joins TRBV7-2 to TRBJ1-5, with TRBD1 as a possible D gene (6 bases). This CDR3 has 16 residues. Germline lookup yields CDR1 SGHTA and CDR2 FQGNSA. The ends were cut back, 3 bases at V and 0 bases at J, with 12 bases in the middle. Here the CDR3 reads CASSFGGGRSNQPQHF. The CDR3, as DNA: TGTGCCAGCAGCTTCGGAGGGGGGCGTAGCAATCAGCCCCAGCATTTT.

This clonotype was seen a few times. This chain joins TRBV5-1 and TRBJ1-6; D might be TRBD1 (5 bases). The germline CDR1 and CDR2 sequences are SGHRS and YFSETQ. The CDR3 runs 18 residues. The V end was cut by 0 bases, the J end by 11 bases, with 24 bases between. CDR3 protein: CASSLAGSMGEVATPLHF. The CDR3 coding sequence is TGCGCCAGCAGCTTGGCGGGGAGTATGGGGGAGGTAGCTACACCCCTCCACTTT.

The chain joins TRBV6-2 or TRBV6-3 to TRBJ1-1, with a tentative D call TRBD1 (6 bases). Trimming pared 6 bases from V and 0 bases from J, leaving 11 bases between. The CDR3 covers 14 residues. Germline values: CDR1 MNHEY, CDR2 SVGEGT. The CDR3 coding sequence is TGTGCCAGCAGGGAACAGGGACTGAACACTGAAGCTTTCTTT. It encodes CASREQGLNTEAFF.

A few counts support this clonotype. V usage is TRBV7-6 and J usage is TRBJ2-1, with D maybe TRBD2 (6 bases). This CDR3 is 12 amino acids long. Germline CDR1 SGHVS, CDR2 FNYEAQ. The germline V and J ends were trimmed by 9 bases and 4 bases, with 10 bases remaining between them. CDR3 sequence reads: CASGGRYNEQFF. CDR3 sequence (DNA): TGTGCCAGTGGGGGGAGATACAATGAGCAGTTCTTC.

There are a few counts of this clonotype. The chain is built from TRBV11-2 and TRBJ2-1, with a weak D call TRBD1 (6 bases). CDR1 is SGHAT and CDR2 is FQNNGV in the germline V gene. The CDR3 has 15 amino acids. The ends were cut back, 5 bases at V and 0 bases at J, with 11 bases in the middle. The CDR3 nucleotides read TGTGCCAGCAGCGAAGACAGGAGCTCCTACAATGAGCAGTTCTTC. Translation: CASSEDRSSYNEQFF.

This clonotype was seen more than once but under ten times. V gene TRBV6-5 combines with J gene TRBJ2-5; either TRBD1 or TRBD2 may supply D (5 bases each). The CDR3 contains 15 residues. CDR1 MNHEY and CDR2 SVGAGI come from the germline V gene. The germline V and J ends were trimmed by 6 bases and 4 bases, with 18 bases remaining between them. CDR3 in DNA: TGTGCCAGCAGCTTAGACGCCACTGGGGGAGAGACCCAGTACTTC. Translated, it gives CASSLDATGGETQYF.

This chain connects TRBV4-1 to TRBJ2-7; weak D call: TRBD2 (6 bases). This CDR3 region has 14 residues. V was cut by 1 base and J by 4 bases, with 11 bases left in between. The germline CDR1 and CDR2 sequences are MGHRA and YSYEKL. The CDR3: CASSQVSGEYEQYF. CDR3 DNA: TGCGCCAGCAGCCAAGTTTCGGGGGAGTACGAGCAGTACTTC.

The rearrangement links TRBV7-3 to TRBJ2-1, with 8 positions matching TRBD2. The CDR3 sequence is 16 residues long. Trimming at V came to 0 bases and at J to 2 bases, leaving 3 bases not matched to a gene. The germline CDR1 and CDR2 sequences are SGHTA and FQGTGA. The CDR3 loop is CASSLTSGAAYNEQFF. As DNA, the CDR3 is TGTGCCAGCAGCTTAACTAGCGGGGCGGCCTACAATGAGCAGTTCTTC.